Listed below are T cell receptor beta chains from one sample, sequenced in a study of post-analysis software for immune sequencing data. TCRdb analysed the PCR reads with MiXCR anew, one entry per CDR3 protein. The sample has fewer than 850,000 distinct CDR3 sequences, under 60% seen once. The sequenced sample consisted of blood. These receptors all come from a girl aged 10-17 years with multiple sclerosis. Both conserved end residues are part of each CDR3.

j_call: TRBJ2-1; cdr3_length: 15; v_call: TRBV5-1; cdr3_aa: CASSLDATRNNEQFF
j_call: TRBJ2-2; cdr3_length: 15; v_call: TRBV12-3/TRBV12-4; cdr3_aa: CASSPGLTGTGELFF
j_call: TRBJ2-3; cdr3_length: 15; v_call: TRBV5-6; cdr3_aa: CASSLGAGFTDTQYF
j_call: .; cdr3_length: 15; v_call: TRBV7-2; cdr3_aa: CASSLIASGLYEQYF
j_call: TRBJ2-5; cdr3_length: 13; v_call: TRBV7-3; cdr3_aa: CASSEMSGRTQYF
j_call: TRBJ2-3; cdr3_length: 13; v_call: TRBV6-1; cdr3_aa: CASSAPLGDTQYF
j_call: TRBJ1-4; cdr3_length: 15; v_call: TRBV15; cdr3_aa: CATCRSDGGPGKLFF
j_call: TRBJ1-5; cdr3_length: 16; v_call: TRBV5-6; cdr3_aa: CASSLTYGRKDQPQHF
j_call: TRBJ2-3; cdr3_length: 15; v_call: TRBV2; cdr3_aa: CASRAGSDDTDTQYF
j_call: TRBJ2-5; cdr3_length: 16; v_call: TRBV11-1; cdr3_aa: CASSLTGESYQETQYF
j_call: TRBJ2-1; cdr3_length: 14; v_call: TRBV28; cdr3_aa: CASSRLAGVGEQFF
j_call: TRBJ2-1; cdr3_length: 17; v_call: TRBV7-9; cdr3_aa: CASSPPTSGRARDEQFF
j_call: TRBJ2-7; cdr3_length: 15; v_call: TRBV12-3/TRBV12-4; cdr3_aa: CASSFRPTSRSEQYF
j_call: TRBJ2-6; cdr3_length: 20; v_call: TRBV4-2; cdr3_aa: CASSQDVLGGSPLRANVLTF
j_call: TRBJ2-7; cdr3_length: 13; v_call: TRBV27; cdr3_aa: CASSLSISYEQYF
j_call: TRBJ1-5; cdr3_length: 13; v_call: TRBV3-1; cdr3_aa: CASSQNPQQPQHF
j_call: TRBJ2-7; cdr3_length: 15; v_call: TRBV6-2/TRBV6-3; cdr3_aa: CASDPSGSRSYEQYF
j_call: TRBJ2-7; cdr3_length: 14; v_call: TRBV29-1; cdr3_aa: CSVDGGDGSYEQYF
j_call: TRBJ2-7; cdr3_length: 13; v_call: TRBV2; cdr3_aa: CASRDSNSYEQYF
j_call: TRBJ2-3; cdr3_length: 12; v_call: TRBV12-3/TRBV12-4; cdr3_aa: CASSFRRDTQYF